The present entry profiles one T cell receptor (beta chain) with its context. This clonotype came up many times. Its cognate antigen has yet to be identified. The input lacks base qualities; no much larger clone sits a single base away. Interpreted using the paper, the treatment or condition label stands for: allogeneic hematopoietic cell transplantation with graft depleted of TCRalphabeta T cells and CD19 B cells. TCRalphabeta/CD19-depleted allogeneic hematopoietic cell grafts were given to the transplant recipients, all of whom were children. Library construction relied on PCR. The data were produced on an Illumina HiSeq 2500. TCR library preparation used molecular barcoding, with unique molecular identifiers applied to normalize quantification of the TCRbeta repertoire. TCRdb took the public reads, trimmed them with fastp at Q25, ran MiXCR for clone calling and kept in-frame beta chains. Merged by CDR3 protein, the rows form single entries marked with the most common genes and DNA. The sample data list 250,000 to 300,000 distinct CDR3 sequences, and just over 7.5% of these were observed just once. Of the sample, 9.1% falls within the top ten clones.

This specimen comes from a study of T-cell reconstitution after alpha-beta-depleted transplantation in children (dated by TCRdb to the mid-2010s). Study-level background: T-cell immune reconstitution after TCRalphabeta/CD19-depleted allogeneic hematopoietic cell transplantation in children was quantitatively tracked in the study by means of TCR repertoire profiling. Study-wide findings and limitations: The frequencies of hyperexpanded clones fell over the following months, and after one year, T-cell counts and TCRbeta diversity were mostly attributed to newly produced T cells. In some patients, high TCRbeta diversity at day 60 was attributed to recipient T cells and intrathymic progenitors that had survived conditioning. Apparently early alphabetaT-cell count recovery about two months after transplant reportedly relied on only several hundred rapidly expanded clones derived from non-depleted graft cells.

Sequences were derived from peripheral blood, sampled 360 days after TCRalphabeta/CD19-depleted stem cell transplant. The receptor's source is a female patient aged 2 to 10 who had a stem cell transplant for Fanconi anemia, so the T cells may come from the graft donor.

The CDR3: CASSLVRAGTYEQYF. The DNA sequence is TGTGCCAGCAGTTTAGTAAGGGCAGGAACCTACGAGCAGTACTTC. This chain is built from TRBV12-3 or TRBV12-4 and TRBJ2-7; there is no confident call for the D gene. Spanning cysteine to phenylalanine, the CDR3 consists of 15 amino acids. The kept DNA is CDR3 alone, 45 bases in frame from the first base. At the junction V is shortened by 1 base and J by 2 bases, with 12 bases in between.